This TCR beta chain derives from a study of metastatic and nonmetastatic thyroid tumors. At the level of the study: Peripheral blood and tumor or nodule samples from malignant and benign thyroid patients were compared.

This clone showed up just a few times. The antigen remains unidentified. Whole-study results and caveats: Malignant thyroid tumors reportedly exceeded benign nodules significantly in TCR beta diversity, with the difference appearing in blood and tumor.

The CDR3 runs to 13 residues. The V gene lost 3 bases and the J gene lost 4 bases, with 9 bases spanning the gap. Thyroid surgery had not been preceded by any treatment in any patient. Methods used by the authors: In papillary thyroid cancer, a distant-metastasis classifier was built using CDR3 differences across clinicopathological groups. MiXCR re-clonotyped the PCR reads for TCRdb. These V and J calls derive from TCRdb rather than the authors' analysis. The sample gives 3,500 to 4,000 clones, roughly 37% of which show up once; roughly 35% is in the top ten. The chain is built from TRBV12-3 or TRBV12-4 and TRBJ1-2, with D possibly matching TRBD1 (6 bases). Source material: tumor tissue. The TCR sequence derives from a male donor with papillary thyroid cancer or a benign thyroid nodule (not recorded which). Some clones in this sample may be carry-over from other donors' samples. The CDR3 DNA sequence: TGTGCCAGCAGTTTTCGGACAGTCTATGGCTACACCTTC. Residues: CASSFRTVYGYTF.